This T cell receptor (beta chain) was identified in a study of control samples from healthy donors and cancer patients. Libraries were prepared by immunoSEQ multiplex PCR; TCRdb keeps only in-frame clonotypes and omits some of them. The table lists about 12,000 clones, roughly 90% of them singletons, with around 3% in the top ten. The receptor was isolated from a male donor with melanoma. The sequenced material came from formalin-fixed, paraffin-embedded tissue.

The CDR3, as DNA: TGTGCCAGCAGCTTACGCACAGCCTATAATTCACCCCTCCACTTT. Translating gives CASSLRTAYNSPLHF. J is TRBJ1-6 and V is TRBV7-3; D uncertain. Germline CDR1 SGHTA, CDR2 FQGTGA. Trimming removed 2 bases at V and 2 bases at J, with 7 bases between. This CDR3 comprises 15 residues.